This is a list of T cell receptor beta chains from one sample in a study of blood T cell repertoires in COVID-19. The repertoire was sequenced with immunoSEQ multiplex PCR; TCRdb's copy has only in-frame clones and lacks some. This sample has more than 150,000 clones, with roughly nine tenths found just once. Sequenced sample: peripheral blood. Receptors were obtained from a man between 65 and 85 years old with active or convalescent COVID-19. Both conserved end residues are part of each CDR3. A D gene is named only where the DNA matches it firmly. Clone size appears in some rows only: once, few, many, or a class for an expanded clone.

DNA: TGTGCCAGTGCCCAAACAGGCCTATCCTACAATGAGCAGTTCTTC; CDR3: CASAQTGLSYNEQFF; V: TRBV19; size: .; J: TRBJ2-1; D: .
DNA: TGTGCCAGCAGCCTGAACAGGGTCTCCAGGTACGAGCAGTACTTC; CDR3: CASSLNRVSRYEQYF; V: TRBV6-5; size: .; J: TRBJ2-7; D: .
DNA: TGTGCCAGCGCGAGTGGCTACGAGCAGTACTTC; CDR3: CASASGYEQYF; V: TRBV11-2; size: once; J: TRBJ2-7; D: .
DNA: TGTGCCAGCAAGAGGGACAGGGTTGGTGAAAAACTGTTTTTT; CDR3: CASKRDRVGEKLFF; V: TRBV6-5; size: .; J: TRBJ1-4; D: TRBD1
DNA: TGTGCCACCAGTGATCCCTACGGACAGCACCGCCAAGAGACCCAGTACTTC; CDR3: CATSDPYGQHRQETQYF; V: TRBV24-1; size: .; J: TRBJ2-5; D: .
DNA: TGTGCCAGCAGCTTAGCTTGGGGGCAGCCCCGGGAGACCCAGTACTTC; CDR3: CASSLAWGQPRETQYF; V: TRBV7-2; size: .; J: TRBJ2-5; D: .
DNA: TGCGCCAGCAGCTTTACAGGGGCCACTGAAGCTTTCTTT; CDR3: CASSFTGATEAFF; V: TRBV5-1; size: .; J: TRBJ1-1; D: TRBD1
DNA: TGTGCCAGCAGCCCTCCCAACACCGGGGAGCTGTTTTTT; CDR3: CASSPPNTGELFF; V: TRBV5-6; size: .; J: TRBJ2-2; D: .
DNA: TGTGCCTGGAGTCCCGGGACAGGGGGACAGCCCCAGCATTTT; CDR3: CAWSPGTGGQPQHF; V: TRBV30; size: .; J: TRBJ1-5; D: TRBD1
DNA: TGTGCTAGTGGTTTGGATATTCGGACAGATACGCAGTATTTT; CDR3: CASGLDIRTDTQYF; V: TRBV12-5; size: .; J: TRBJ2-3; D: .
DNA: TGTGCCGCCGGTGGGGCTAGCGGGAGTTCCGAGCAGTACTTC; CDR3: CAAGGASGSSEQYF; V: TRBV10-3; size: .; J: TRBJ2-7; D: TRBD2
DNA: TGTGCCAGCAGCCAAAGGACTAGCTCTTCTGAGCAGTTCTTC; CDR3: CASSQRTSSSEQFF; V: TRBV3-1/TRBV3-2; size: .; J: TRBJ2-1; D: TRBD2
DNA: TGTGCCAGCACCATATGGTCTAGCGGGAAAGAGACCCAGTACTTC; CDR3: CASTIWSSGKETQYF; V: TRBV3-1/TRBV3-2; size: .; J: TRBJ2-5; D: TRBD2
DNA: TGTGCCAGCAGTTACTCGTCAGGAATCAATCAGCCCCAGCATTTT; CDR3: CASSYSSGINQPQHF; V: TRBV6-5; size: .; J: TRBJ1-5; D: .
DNA: TGCAGTGCTAGTAAATATAGCGGGAGCACTCATGAGCAGTTCTTC; CDR3: CSASKYSGSTHEQFF; V: TRBV20-1; size: .; J: TRBJ2-1; D: TRBD2
DNA: TGTGCCAGCAGCCCAGGAAGTAGCGGGGAACCCGAGCGGGAGCAGTACTTC; CDR3: CASSPGSSGEPEREQYF; V: TRBV3-1/TRBV3-2; size: .; J: TRBJ2-7; D: TRBD2
DNA: TGCGCCAGCAGCCTCCTCGCAGCGGGAACCCCCTACAATGAGCAGTTCTTC; CDR3: CASSLLAAGTPYNEQFF; V: TRBV4-3; size: .; J: TRBJ2-1; D: TRBD2
DNA: TGTGCCAGCAGTTACATACAGGGGACCGACGGGGGCTACACCTTC; CDR3: CASSYIQGTDGGYTF; V: TRBV7-8; size: .; J: TRBJ1-2; D: TRBD1
DNA: TGTGCCAGCAGCAAAGCGACGCGCGGGAGTGTAGAGACCCAGTACTTC; CDR3: CASSKATRGSVETQYF; V: TRBV21-1; size: .; J: TRBJ2-5; D: .
DNA: TGTGCCAGCAGCTTAGCGGACAGGACTGAAGCTTTCTTT; CDR3: CASSLADRTEAFF; V: TRBV7-2; size: few; J: TRBJ1-1; D: TRBD1
DNA: TGTGCCTGGAGTGTACGGCATGGAGGGAAAGAGACCCAGTACTTC; CDR3: CAWSVRHGGKETQYF; V: TRBV30; size: few; J: TRBJ2-5; D: .
DNA: TGTGCCAGCAGCCAAGTCACAAACACTGAAGCTTTCTTT; CDR3: CASSQVTNTEAFF; V: TRBV3-1/TRBV3-2; size: .; J: TRBJ1-1; D: .
DNA: TGTGCCAGCAGCTTGACAGGGACACAATACAATGAGCAGTTCTTC; CDR3: CASSLTGTQYNEQFF; V: TRBV7-9; size: .; J: TRBJ2-1; D: TRBD1
DNA: TGTGCCAGCTCATTACAGGGGGCCGGCTACACCTTC; CDR3: CASSLQGAGYTF; V: TRBV18; size: .; J: TRBJ1-2; D: TRBD1
DNA: TGTGCCAGCAGTCTTGAGGGGGCTCGGTACACCGGGGAGCTGTTTTTT; CDR3: CASSLEGARYTGELFF; V: TRBV7-9; size: .; J: TRBJ2-2; D: TRBD1
DNA: TGCAGCGGGGGGCGGGCACAAGAGACCCAGTACTTC; CDR3: CSGGRAQETQYF; V: TRBV29-1; size: .; J: TRBJ2-5; D: .
DNA: TGTGCCAGCAGCGTTAGCGGGAGCCGAGAGACCCAGTACTTC; CDR3: CASSVSGSRETQYF; V: TRBV7-2; size: .; J: TRBJ2-5; D: TRBD2
DNA: TGTGCCAGCAGTGGTACAGGGGCAGCCACTGAAGCTTTCTTT; CDR3: CASSGTGAATEAFF; V: TRBV25-1; size: .; J: TRBJ1-1; D: TRBD1
DNA: TGTGCCTGGAGTGCGGGCAGGGGGATTCCCCAGCATTTT; CDR3: CAWSAGRGIPQHF; V: TRBV30; size: .; J: TRBJ1-5; D: TRBD1
DNA: TGCGCCAGCAGCTTGGGGCAGGGCCCCTACGAGCAGTACTTC; CDR3: CASSLGQGPYEQYF; V: TRBV5-1; size: .; J: TRBJ2-7; D: .
DNA: TGTGCCAGCAGCCCCGGGACAGGGCTTTCCGAGCAGTACTTC; CDR3: CASSPGTGLSEQYF; V: TRBV3-1/TRBV3-2; size: .; J: TRBJ2-7; D: TRBD1
DNA: TGTGCCAGCTCACCACTAGCGGGGGGATTGGATACGCAGTATTTT; CDR3: CASSPLAGGLDTQYF; V: TRBV18; size: .; J: TRBJ2-3; D: TRBD2
DNA: TGTGCCAGCCTAGACAGGCGAAATGAAAAACTGTTTTTT; CDR3: CASLDRRNEKLFF; V: TRBV28; size: .; J: TRBJ1-4; D: .
DNA: TGTGCCAGCAGTTTATTAGAGTATGGCTACACCTTC; CDR3: CASSLLEYGYTF; V: TRBV12-3/TRBV12-4; size: .; J: TRBJ1-2; D: .
DNA: TGTGCCAGCAGTGAGACCGGGACAGCCCTCCACTTT; CDR3: CASSETGTALHF; V: TRBV28; size: .; J: TRBJ1-6; D: TRBD1